These 19 T cell receptor beta chains were all obtained from the same sample, sequenced in a study of T cells after yellow fever vaccination. TCRdb ran MiXCR on the 5' RACE reads and lists one entry per CDR3 protein. The sample carries nearly 550,000 distinct CDR3 sequences, less than 20% recorded once. The sequences come from PBMCs, collected 15 days after the yellow fever booster vaccination. All receptors come from a man aged 25 to 40 who received the YFV17D yellow fever vaccine.

The chain is built from TRBV29-1 and TRBJ1-1; D is unresolved. The CDR3 is made up of 11 amino acids. The germline gives CDR1 SQVTM, CDR2 ANQGSEA. Trimming left V 7 bases short and J 1 base short, with 7 bases between. The CDR3 reads CSAQKNTEAFF. The CDR3 DNA is TGCAGCGCCCAGAAGAACACTGAAGCTTTCTTT.

V and J are TRBV10-3 and TRBJ2-3, with D possibly called TRBD1 or TRBD2 (5 bases each). CDR1 ENHRY and CDR2 SYGVKD come from the germline V gene. The length of the CDR3 is 13 residues. Trimming took off 0 bases at V and 5 bases at J, with 6 bases between the two ends. This CDR3 reads CAISESGGDTQYF. The DNA of the CDR3 is TGTGCCATCAGTGAGTCTGGGGGAGATACGCAGTATTTT.

The chain carries TRBV12-3 or TRBV12-4 and TRBJ2-7; 9 bases agree with TRBD2. The V segment lost 6 bases and the J segment 2 bases; nucleotides outside the gene matches: 11. The CDR3 sequence is 16 residues long. DNA of the CDR3: TGTGCCAGCAGCCTAGGTAGCGGGAGCCCAACCTACGAGCAGTACTTC. Translated, it gives CASSLGSGSPTYEQYF.

The CDR3 loop reads CASSLVVGVTKNIQYF. In DNA form, the CDR3 reads TGTGCCAGCAGCTTAGTGGTAGGCGTCACCAAAAACATTCAGTACTTC. The chain recombines TRBV7-9 with TRBJ2-4; D is ambiguous. CDR3 length: 16 residues. Germline loops: CDR1 SEHNR, CDR2 FQNEAQ (reference sequence). V lost 1 base to trimming and J lost 2 bases, with 12 bases between them.

The chain recombines TRBV3-1 with TRBJ2-5; D is possibly TRBD2 (7 bases). Germline values: CDR1 LGHDT, CDR2 YNNKEL (reference sequence). The CDR3 has 15 residues. Trimming pared 0 bases from V and 8 bases from J, leaving 16 bases between. CDR3 coding DNA: TGTGCCAGCAGCCAAGATCTTGCGGGGGCAAGCACCCAGTACTTC. This sequence encodes CASSQDLAGASTQYF.

V usage is TRBV18 and J usage is TRBJ2-1, with D perhaps matching TRBD2 (9 bases). CDR3 size: 18 residues. Germline assignment: CDR1 KGHSH and CDR2 LQKENI. Trimming left V 5 bases short and J 3 bases short, with 23 bases between. The CDR3 DNA reads as TGTGCCAGCTCAAGGGCAGGGGGCTCTAGCGGGAACTACAATGAGCAGTTCTTC. Translating gives CASSRAGGSSGNYNEQFF. Using reference TRBV18 and TRBJ2-1 for the parts outside the CDR3, the full variable domain is NAGVMQNPRHLVRRRGQEARLRCSPMKGHSHVYWYRQLPEEGLKFMVYLQKENIIDESGMPKERFSAEFPKEGPSILRIQQVVRGDSAAYFCASSRAGGSSGNYNEQFFGPGTRLTVL.

The chain has TRBV5-1 and TRBJ2-7; tentative D call: TRBD2 (6 bases). The germline CDR1 and CDR2 sequences are SGHRS and YFSETQ. This CDR3 has 14 residues. The V and J ends lost 0 bases and 2 bases respectively, with 9 bases between them. The CDR3 reads CASSLGLAPYEQYF. The CDR3 DNA reads as TGCGCCAGCAGCTTGGGGCTAGCGCCCTACGAGCAGTACTTC. The full variable domain, completed using reference TRBV5-1 and TRBJ2-7, is KAGVTQTPRYLIKTRGQQVTLSCSPISGHRSVSWYQQTPGQGLQFLFEYFSETQRNKGNFPGRFSGRQFSNSRSEMNVSTLELGDSALYLCASSLGLAPYEQYFGPGTRLTVT.

The chain joins TRBV20-1 to TRBJ1-2, with unresolved D. V lost 3 bases and J 4 bases, leaving 12 bases between the germline ends. Germline V CDR1 and CDR2: DFQATT, SNEGSKA (reference sequence). The CDR3 runs 13 residues. In DNA form, the CDR3 reads TGCAGTGCTAGGGAGGTCGGACTCTATGGCTACACCTTC. This translates into CSAREVGLYGYTF.

This clonotype was detected only a few times. The CDR3 loop is CASRGEVRDTQYF. CDR3 nucleotides: TGTGCCAGCAGAGGGGAAGTGAGAGATACGCAGTATTTT. The J gene is TRBJ2-3, the V gene TRBV6-2 or TRBV6-3; possibly TRBD1 for D (5 bases). Germline CDR1 and CDR2: MNHEY and SVGEGT. Deletions cut 6 bases from V and 5 bases from J, with 12 bases between. This CDR3 contains 13 residues.

This clonotype was seen only a few times. The rearrangement uses TRBV28 and TRBJ2-7; unclear D gene. This CDR3 spans 13 amino acids. V was trimmed by 10 bases and J by 0 bases, leaving 13 bases between them. Germline loops: CDR1 MDHEN, CDR2 SYDVKM. The CDR3 nucleotides read TGTGCCACCAAACCTGGCTACTCCTACGAGCAGTACTTC. Protein: CATKPGYSYEQYF.

The V and J genes are TRBV21-1 and TRBJ2-1; TRBD2, as called in the table, went unchecked against the DNA. TRBV21-1 is designated a pseudogene. This CDR3 contains 17 residues. The CDR3 reads CASSKDTSAKDYNEQFF. DNA of the CDR3: TGTGCCAGCAGCAAAGACACTAGCGCCAAGGACTACAATGAGCAGTTCTTC.

This clonotype turned up a few times. The chain has TRBV7-2 and TRBJ2-5; D possibly corresponds to TRBD1 (6 bases). The CDR3 consists of 16 residues. CDR1 and CDR2 (germline): SGHTA, FQGNSA. Trimming took off 5 bases at V and 2 bases at J, with 18 bases between the two ends. The CDR3 bases are TGTGCCAGCAGCGCTCAGGGACACTACTCTCAAGAGACCCAGTACTTC. Protein: CASSAQGHYSQETQYF.

The genes are TRBV6-1 and TRBJ2-7; the D is unclear. V dropped 5 bases and J dropped 2 bases, with 10 bases sitting between them. Germline lookup yields CDR1 MNHNS and CDR2 SASEGT. The CDR3 contains 13 residues. The CDR3 DNA is TGTGCCAGCAGTCCGGAGACCACCTACGAGCAGTACTTC. This translates into CASSPETTYEQYF.

This clonotype came up a few times. V is TRBV29-1 and J is TRBJ2-3; tentatively, D is TRBD1 or TRBD2 (5 bases each). CDR3 size: 14 residues. CDR1 is SQVTM, CDR2 ANQGSEA, per germline. Trimming shortened V by 3 bases and J by 6 bases, and 16 bases separated the two germline ends. The CDR3 loop is CSVEGPEMSDTQYF. The CDR3 region has the DNA TGCAGCGTTGAGGGACCCGAAATGAGTGATACGCAGTATTTT.

This clonotype has just a few counts. The gene calls are TRBV6-5 and TRBJ2-3; D is undetermined. Deletions cut 0 bases from V and 7 bases from J, with 2 bases between. The CDR3 sequence is 11 residues long. Germline CDR1 reads MNHEY; CDR2 reads SVGAGI. In DNA form, the CDR3 reads TGTGCCAGCAGTTACTCGAATACGCAGTATTTT. Its translation is CASSYSNTQYF.

V usage is TRBV12-3 or TRBV12-4 and J usage is TRBJ2-1; D could derive from TRBD1 or TRBD2 (6 bases each). The CDR3 extends over 15 amino acids. The V end lost 3 bases, the J end lost 8 bases, and 17 bases lay between the germline ends. The CDR3 DNA sequence: TGTGCCAGCAGTTTCGTCGGGGGCAGGGCGTATGAGCAGTTCTTC. It yields the protein CASSFVGGRAYEQFF.

This clonotype was detected a few times. This rearrangement joins TRBV24-1 to TRBJ2-4; D is unresolved. The germline V and J ends were trimmed by 6 bases and 7 bases, with 12 bases remaining between them. The CDR3 extends over 13 amino acids. CDR1 KGHDR and CDR2 SFDVKD come from the germline V gene. The CDR3 reads CATSHPGRNIQYF. DNA of the CDR3: TGTGCCACCAGTCATCCGGGTCGGAACATTCAGTACTTC.

J is TRBJ2-3 and V is TRBV7-6; 12 nucleotides agree with TRBD2. With V trimmed by 0 bases and J by 1 base, 2 bases remained unmatched. The CDR3 covers 17 residues. From germline, CDR1 is SGHVS and CDR2 FNYEAQ. DNA of the CDR3: TGTGCCAGCAGCTTAGCATGGACTAGCGGGGGCACAGATACGCAGTATTTT. This encodes CASSLAWTSGGTDTQYF.

This clonotype was counted a few times. V gene TRBV18 combines with J gene TRBJ2-4; D not resolved. Germline CDR1 reads KGHSH; CDR2 reads LQKENI. V dropped 1 base and J dropped 2 bases, with 15 bases sitting between them. The CDR3 contains 17 residues. The CDR3 is CASSPLYGFKTKNIQYF. As DNA, the CDR3 is TGTGCCAGCTCACCACTTTACGGCTTCAAAACCAAAAACATTCAGTACTTC.